These 13 T cell receptor beta chains were sequenced from one sample in a study of T cells in Graves' hyperthyroidism and ophthalmopathy. The CDR3 regions of TCR beta were amplified from RNA transcripts. First-round RT-PCR of the TCR CDR3 relied on the HTBI primer set. One entry per CDR3 protein results from TCRdb running MiXCR on the multiplex PCR reads. The data contain about 590,000 distinct CDR3 sequences, approximately 14% of them singletons. The specimen sequenced was blood. These receptors all come from a woman younger than 45 with Graves' hyperthyroidism.

The sample holds many counts of this clonotype. V usage is TRBV27 and J usage is TRBJ1-2; D may be TRBD1 (6 bases). Trimming removed 5 bases from V and 4 bases from J, with 20 bases in between. The V gene's germline CDR1 is MNHEY and CDR2 SMNVEV (reference sequence). The CDR3 runs 16 residues. In DNA, the CDR3 is TGTGCCAGCAGTATCAATCCAGGGGCCGAATCCTATGGCTACACCTTC. Its translation: CASSINPGAESYGYTF.

This clonotype was counted many times. The rearrangement joins TRBV9 to TRBJ2-1; 10 bases align to TRBD2. Per germline, CDR1 SGDLS and CDR2 YYNGEE. The V gene end was trimmed by 2 bases and the J gene end by 5 bases; junction bases not matched to a gene: 7. This CDR3 is 16 amino acids long. CDR3 loop: CASSVKPSGSHNEQFF. The DNA of the CDR3 is TGTGCCAGCAGCGTCAAACCTAGCGGGAGCCACAATGAGCAGTTCTTC.

At least ten counts were recorded for this clonotype. This chain links TRBV29-1 with TRBJ2-1; 10 nucleotides line up with TRBD1. Unmatched junction bases numbered 15, after V lost 6 bases and J lost 4 bases. Germline-derived CDR1 and CDR2 are SQVTM and ANQGSEA. This CDR3 has 17 residues. The CDR3 DNA sequence: TGCAGCGTCACGAAAGCGACCGGGACAGGGGCTTACAATGAGCAGTTCTTC. It encodes CSVTKATGTGAYNEQFF.

The chain uses TRBV20-1 and TRBJ2-1, with TRBD2 matching over 10 bases. This CDR3 region has 14 residues. Germline lookup yields CDR1 DFQATT and CDR2 SNEGSKA (reference sequence). Trimming took 6 bases from V and 2 from J; bases not matched to a gene: 4. CDR3 sequence: CSALTSGAYNEQFF. DNA for the CDR3: TGCAGTGCGCTAACTAGCGGGGCCTACAATGAGCAGTTCTTC.

This clonotype came up many times. This rearrangement joins TRBV18 to TRBJ1-1; D gene unclear. The CDR3 runs 13 residues. CDR1 KGHSH and CDR2 LQKENI come from the germline V gene. The V end was cut by 0 bases, the J end by 5 bases, with 7 bases between. The CDR3, as DNA: TGTGCCAGCTCACCACCAACAAGGACTGAAGCTTTCTTT. Protein sequence: CASSPPTRTEAFF.

The chain is built from TRBV30 and TRBJ2-5, with 13 bases that match TRBD2. CDR3 length equals 16 residues. Germline loops: CDR1 GTSNPN, CDR2 SVGIG (reference sequence). V trimming: 5 bases; J trimming: 4 bases; junction bases outside the gene matches: 10. CDR3 protein: CAWGLAGVAWGETQYF. CDR3 nucleotides: TGTGCCTGGGGACTAGCGGGAGTTGCCTGGGGAGAGACCCAGTACTTC.

This clonotype was recorded at least ten times. This chain joins TRBV11-3 and TRBJ2-1, with TRBD2 as a possible D gene (5 bases). This CDR3 comprises 17 residues. The germline V gene has CDR1 SGHNT and CDR2 YENEEA. V lost 0 bases to trimming and J lost 3 bases, with 15 bases between them. This CDR3 is CASSLDGRPGLYNEQFF. CDR3 coding DNA: TGTGCCAGCAGCTTAGATGGGAGACCAGGTCTCTACAATGAGCAGTTCTTC.

In its sample, this clonotype was seen many times. The rearrangement uses TRBV6-8 and TRBJ2-7; the D gene could be TRBD1 or TRBD2 (6 bases each). Trimming shortened V by 7 bases and J by 4 bases, and 26 bases separated the two germline ends. The CDR3 covers 17 residues. The germline V gene encodes CDR1 MNHGY and CDR2 SAAAGT. The CDR3 DNA reads as TGTGCCAGCACCATTTCCGAAGAAAGACAGGAGGGGTACGAGCAGTACTTC. Encoded protein: CASTISEERQEGYEQYF.

This clonotype was observed many times. The V gene is TRBV6-2 or TRBV6-3, the J gene TRBJ1-1; D unresolved. V gave up 5 bases and J gave up 1 base, with 11 bases separating them. The V gene's germline CDR1 is MNHEY and CDR2 SVGEGT. The CDR3 is made up of 14 amino acids. CDR3 sequence reads: CASSPPERNTEAFF. CDR3 DNA sequence: TGTGCCAGCAGTCCCCCCGAGAGGAACACTGAAGCTTTCTTT.

The chain couples TRBV6-1 to TRBJ2-5; 9 bases are shared with TRBD1. Germline CDR1 MNHNS, CDR2 SASEGT. This CDR3 has 14 residues. V was pared by 6 bases and J by 1 base, with 3 bases of the junction left unmatched. The CDR3 DNA follows: TGTGCCAGCAGAGCGGACAGGGGCCAAGAGACCCAGTACTTC. The encoded protein is CASRADRGQETQYF.

There are many counts of this clonotype. The gene calls are TRBV10-3 and TRBJ2-7, with D tentatively TRBD1 (5 bases). Germline V gene lookup returns CDR1 ENHRY and CDR2 SYGVKD. Trimming cost V 0 bases and J 3 bases, with 12 bases left between them. CDR3 length equals 15 residues. The DNA of the CDR3 is TGTGCCATCAGTGAGTCGGGCAGGGTCGACTACGAGCAGTACTTC. It specifies CAISESGRVDYEQYF.

This clonotype has a count of ten or more. The chain recombines TRBV7-2 with TRBJ2-1; TRBD1 aligns across 9 bases. Germline loops: CDR1 SGHTA, CDR2 FQGNSA. With V trimmed by 5 bases and J by 5 bases, 7 bases remained unmatched. This CDR3 region has 15 residues. CDR3 residues: CASSQDRGQNNEQFF. CDR3 nucleotide sequence: TGTGCCAGCAGCCAGGACAGGGGTCAGAACAATGAGCAGTTCTTC.

This clonotype came up many times. CDR3 in amino acids: CASSGTGSYGYTF. The CDR3 region has the DNA TGTGCCAGCAGTGGGACAGGCAGCTATGGCTACACCTTC. V and J are TRBV2 and TRBJ1-2; 7 bases fit TRBD1. The junction had 3 bases not matched to a gene; V was cut back by 4 bases and J by 4 bases. The CDR3 has 13 residues. The germline CDR1 and CDR2 sequences are SNHLY and FYNNEI.